These 25 T cell receptor beta chains came from one sample sequenced in a study of T cells after yellow fever vaccination (dated by TCRdb to the late 2010s). What this sample's treatment or condition label stands for: live attenuated yellow fever vaccine strain. Libraries were prepared through 5' RACE. The instrument given in TCRdb is Illumina NovaSeq 6000. TCRdb trimmed the raw reads at Q25, called clones with MiXCR and kept productive beta chains. Rows with one shared CDR3 protein collapse into an entry with the most common genes and DNA. The sample yields hundreds of thousands of distinct CDR3 sequences; around 13% were counted once. The ten largest clones take up 2.5% to 4% of the sample. Sequenced material: CD4+ T cells sorted from PBMCs, taken 15 days after the yellow fever booster vaccination. These receptor sequences come from a man aged 18 to 29 who received the YFV17D yellow fever vaccine.

J is TRBJ1-5 and V is TRBV5-6, with TRBD1 matching over 8 bases. J was trimmed by 3 bases and V by 4 bases; bases with no gene match: 6. Germline V gene lookup returns CDR1 SGHDT and CDR2 YYEEEE. The CDR3 has 15 amino acids. CDR3 residues: CASSVGQGYNQPQHF. Here the CDR3 DNA reads TGTGCCAGCAGCGTAGGACAGGGCTACAATCAGCCCCAGCATTTT.

The chain joins TRBV5-1 to TRBJ1-1; D remains ambiguous. CDR1 and CDR2 from the germline V gene are SGHRS and YFSETQ. There are 14 residues in the CDR3. V lost 4 bases, J lost 6 bases, and 16 bases lay in between. The CDR3 loop is CASSPRIGWSEAFF. The CDR3 DNA reads as TGCGCCAGCAGCCCCCGGATCGGATGGTCTGAAGCTTTCTTT.

This clonotype was counted a few times. This sequence joins TRBV25-1 and TRBJ1-4, with a possible D match to TRBD1 (6 bases). CDR1 is MGHDK, CDR2 SYGVNS, per germline. The length of the CDR3 is 15 residues. With 2 bases removed from V and 5 bases from J, the gap between germline ends came to 12 bases. Written as DNA, the CDR3 is TGTGCCAGCAGTGAAATGACAGGATGGAATGAAAAACTGTTTTTT. Amino acids: CASSEMTGWNEKLFF.

V is TRBV7-2 and J is TRBJ2-5, with D possibly TRBD2 on 6 matching bases. CDR3 length equals 13 residues. Trimming left V 5 bases short and J 5 bases short, with 12 bases between. Per the germline V gene, CDR1 is SGHTA and CDR2 is FQGNSA. The CDR3 sequence is CASSVPGAETQYF. The CDR3 DNA follows: TGTGCCAGCAGCGTGCCGGGAGCGGAGACCCAGTACTTC.

This clonotype was observed a few times. The V gene is TRBV7-6, the J gene TRBJ2-7, with 8 bases that match TRBD1. This CDR3 region has 15 residues. The germline V gene encodes CDR1 SGHVS and CDR2 FNYEAQ. Trimming cost V 5 bases and J 0 bases; bases outside gene matches: 6. The CDR3, as DNA: TGTGCCAGCAGCGGCCGACAGGGGAGCTCCTACGAGCAGTACGTC. Translating it yields CASSGRQGSSYEQYV.

This clonotype was counted only a few times. V usage is TRBV20-1 and J usage is TRBJ2-3, with D tentatively TRBD2 (5 bases). Germline V gene sequence: CDR1 DFQATT, CDR2 SNEGSKA (reference sequence). V lost 6 bases and J 0 bases, leaving 16 bases between the germline ends. This CDR3 is 15 amino acids long. CDR3 sequence: CSAQRSGSSTDTQYF. The CDR3 DNA follows: TGCAGTGCGCAGAGGTCGGGGTCTAGCACAGATACGCAGTATTTT.

This clonotype was counted a few times. The V and J genes are TRBV7-2 and TRBJ2-3; no reliable D call. Trimming left V 5 bases short and J 2 bases short, with 17 bases between. CDR3 length: 16 amino acids. Germline lookup yields CDR1 SGHTA and CDR2 FQGNSA. The CDR3 DNA reads as TGTGCCAGCAGCCCCCTAGGCGGTAGCTCCACAGATACGCAGTATTTT. Translation: CASSPLGGSSTDTQYF.

The chain has TRBV29-1 and TRBJ1-4; the D is unclear. The CDR3 covers 12 residues. Trimming pared 5 bases from V and 7 bases from J, leaving 11 bases between. Per germline, CDR1 SQVTM and CDR2 ANQGSEA. CDR3 DNA: TGCAGCGTTTTACCCTCGGGTGAAAAACTGTTTTTT. Amino acid sequence: CSVLPSGEKLFF.

This sequence joins TRBV28 and TRBJ2-1; a weak D match, TRBD2 (5 bases). CDR3 length equals 12 residues. Germline values: CDR1 MDHEN, CDR2 SYDVKM. The V end was cut by 4 bases, the J end by 6 bases, with 7 bases between. The CDR3 protein is CASSSSGNEQFF. As DNA, the CDR3 is TGTGCCAGCAGTTCAAGCGGCAATGAGCAGTTCTTC.

This clonotype was observed a handful of times. The J gene is TRBJ2-1, the V gene TRBV7-8; weak D call: TRBD1 (6 bases). The V end lost 1 base, the J end lost 9 bases, and 10 bases lay between the germline ends. There are 13 residues in the CDR3. Germline V gives CDR1 SGHVS, CDR2 FQNEAQ. CDR3 in amino acids: CASSLGTDFEQFF. CDR3 DNA sequence: TGTGCCAGCAGCTTAGGGACAGACTTTGAGCAGTTCTTC.

A few counts support this clonotype. The chain joins TRBV12-3 or TRBV12-4 to TRBJ1-6, with TRBD1 matching 8 bases. J lost 8 bases, V lost 6 bases, and 6 bases had no gene match. The CDR3 is 14 amino acids. CDR3 sequence (DNA): TGTGCCAGCAGCCTGACAGGGGTGCATTCACCCCTCCACTTT. Translating it yields CASSLTGVHSPLHF.

The chain uses TRBV6-2 or TRBV6-3 and TRBJ2-7; 7 positions match TRBD2. Germline values: CDR1 MNHEY, CDR2 SVGEGT. V lost 4 bases and J lost 4; bases outside the gene matches: 19. CDR3 length: 18 residues. CDR3 sequence (DNA): TGTGCCAGCAGTTCCCAAACGCTCCGTAGCGGGCCCCCTTACGAGCAGTACTTC. It codes for CASSSQTLRSGPPYEQYF.

V and J are TRBV6-5 and TRBJ2-2; tentative D call: TRBD1 (7 bases). In germline, CDR1 is MNHEY, CDR2 SVGAGI. The CDR3 has 14 residues. V dropped 2 bases and J dropped 7 bases, with 11 bases sitting between them. CDR3 sequence reads: CASSYRGRGGELFF. CDR3 sequence (DNA): TGTGCCAGCAGTTACAGGGGGCGGGGCGGGGAGCTGTTTTTT.

This clonotype has only a few counts. The chain couples TRBV4-3 to TRBJ1-4, with TRBD1 as a possible D gene (5 bases). The CDR3 extends over 16 amino acids. Looked up from germline, CDR1 is LGHNA and CDR2 is YSLEER. Trimming stripped 0 bases from V and 8 bases from J, with 16 bases between. The CDR3 is CASSQDNYQGWEKLFF. As DNA, the CDR3 is TGCGCCAGCAGCCAAGATAACTATCAGGGTTGGGAAAAACTGTTTTTT.

V and J are TRBV5-4 and TRBJ1-4, with 9 bases that match TRBD1. The CDR3 is made up of 15 amino acids. Germline CDR1 reads SGHNT; CDR2 reads YYREEE (reference sequence). V trimming: 4 bases; J trimming: 6 bases; junction bases outside the gene matches: 7. The CDR3 loop reads CASSRPGQGHEKLFF. The CDR3 coding sequence is TGTGCCAGCAGCCGCCCGGGACAGGGACATGAAAAACTGTTTTTT.

The chain carries TRBV11-2 and TRBJ2-7; no clear D gene. V was shortened by 0 bases and J by 7 bases, with 10 bases between the two germline ends. CDR3 length equals 13 residues. From germline, CDR1 is SGHAT and CDR2 FQNNGV. In nucleotides, the CDR3 is TGTGCCAGCAGCTTAGACTGCAGACTGGAGCAGTACGTC. Residues: CASSLDCRLEQYV.

This clonotype was observed many times. The chain employs TRBV7-2 and TRBJ2-3; no clear D. The length of the CDR3 is 12 residues. V dropped 3 bases and J dropped 2 bases, with 3 bases sitting between them. Germline V gene lookup returns CDR1 SGHTA and CDR2 FQGNSA. CDR3 region: CASSFSTDTQYF. The DNA of the CDR3 is TGTGCCAGCAGCTTTTCCACAGATACGCAGTATTTT. Filled out from reference TRBV7-2 and TRBJ2-3, the complete variable domain reads GAGVSQSPSNKVTEKGKDVELRCDPISGHTALYWYRQSLGQGLEFLIYFQGNSAPDKSGLPSDRFSAERTGGSVSTLTIQRTQQEDSAVYLCASSFSTDTQYFGPGTRLTVL.

The chain has TRBV5-1 and TRBJ2-1, with 9 bases matching TRBD1. This CDR3 comprises 15 residues. Trimming at V came to 0 bases and at J to 8 bases, leaving 6 bases not matched to a gene. CDR1 SGHRS and CDR2 YFSETQ come from the germline V gene. The CDR3 spells CASSLGTGELYEQFF. The CDR3 DNA sequence: TGCGCCAGCAGCTTGGGGACAGGGGAACTCTATGAGCAGTTCTTC.

This clonotype came up many times. CDR3 bases: TGCGCCAGCAGCTCACGGACAGGGGAAATCGCCAATGGCTACACCTTC. This encodes CASSSRTGEIANGYTF. The rearrangement joins TRBV5-1 to TRBJ1-2, with 9 positions matching TRBD1. This CDR3 has 16 residues. The germline CDR1 and CDR2 sequences are SGHRS and YFSETQ. V dropped 3 bases and J dropped 6; count of bases not matched to a gene: 12.

This clonotype was counted at least ten times. The gene calls are TRBV5-6 and TRBJ2-2; D not certain. Per the germline V gene, CDR1 is SGHDT and CDR2 is YYEEEE. CDR3 length: 13 residues. V was shortened by 0 bases and J by 0 bases, with 0 bases between the two germline ends. This CDR3 reads CASSLANTGELFF. CDR3 nucleotides: TGTGCCAGCAGCTTGGCGAACACCGGGGAGCTGTTTTTT.

The rearrangement joins TRBV29-1 to TRBJ1-1; D gene uncertain. Germline CDR1 and CDR2: SQVTM and ANQGSEA. The CDR3 totals 14 residues. Trimming removed 4 bases at V and 1 base at J, with 13 bases between. The chain's CDR3 is CSVVAGGWNTEAFF. The CDR3 nucleotides read TGCAGCGTTGTGGCAGGCGGTTGGAACACTGAAGCTTTCTTT.

This clonotype showed up many times. The rearrangement joins TRBV20-1 to TRBJ2-3; 11 bases line up with TRBD2. The CDR3 contains 16 residues. Germline CDR1 DFQATT, CDR2 SNEGSKA (reference sequence). Trimming took 6 bases from V and 5 from J; bases not matched to a gene: 13. In DNA, the CDR3 is TGCAGTGCGACAACTCCGGGACTAGCGGTAGAAGATACGCAGTATTTT. It is translated as CSATTPGLAVEDTQYF.

The V call is TRBV7-9, the J call TRBJ2-3; no clear D. Trimming took 5 bases from V and 1 from J, leaving 7 bases between them. The CDR3 extends over 13 amino acids. Germline CDR1 reads SEHNR; CDR2 reads FQNEAQ (reference sequence). CDR3 sequence reads: CASSTRGTDTQYF. CDR3 bases: TGTGCCAGCAGCACCCGGGGCACAGATACGCAGTATTTT.

The table lists this clonotype with a few counts. This sequence joins TRBV3-1 and TRBJ1-6; TRBD1 agrees at 8 bases. V gave up 7 bases and J gave up 8 bases; unmatched junction bases: 4. Germline lookup yields CDR1 LGHDT and CDR2 YNNKEL (reference sequence). This CDR3 has 13 residues. The CDR3 region is CASTGGRDSPLHF. The CDR3 DNA follows: TGTGCCAGCACAGGGGGCCGGGATTCACCCCTCCACTTT.

CDR3 region: CSGTSGGFQETQYF. In nucleotides, the CDR3 is TGCAGTGGGACTAGCGGGGGATTCCAAGAGACCCAGTACTTC. This chain joins TRBV20-1 and TRBJ2-5, with 13 bases identical to TRBD2. Per the germline V gene, CDR1 is DFQATT and CDR2 is SNEGSKA (reference sequence). V shed 7 bases and J 1 base; nucleotides not matched to a gene: 3. The CDR3 contains 14 residues.